At least ten counts were recorded for the clone carrying this TCR beta chain. Its antigen is not known. The sorted Tregs were CD4+CD25+CD127-/low cells. Each CDR3 protein is one row after TCRdb ran MiXCR on the 5' RACE reads. This table holds 35,000 to 45,000 distinct CDR3 sequences, about a fifth found once. V was shortened by 0 bases and J by 10 bases, with 4 bases between the two germline ends. In germline, CDR1 is MNHEY, CDR2 SVGAGI. The CDR3 runs 11 residues. Whole-study results and caveats: Tumor-infiltrating Treg TCR alpha and beta sequences overlapped most with tumor naive CD4+ T cells, then blood naive.

This chain connects TRBV6-5 to TRBJ2-1; the D is unclear. The specimen was Tregs sorted from a lymph node. The clonotype comes from a female donor with breast cancer. CDR3 sequence: CASSYSFEQFF. CDR3 DNA sequence: TGTGCCAGCAGTTACTCCTTCGAGCAGTTCTTC.